This TCR beta chain was identified in a study of blood T cell repertoires in COVID-19. Study-wide background: In each case, the material was cDNA or gDNA derived from T cells, B-cell-depleted T cells, or PBMCs.

Clones were read by immunoSEQ multiplex PCR, and TCRdb kept only the in-frame ones, dropping some. The sample records about 460,000 clones, about nine tenths being singletons. V shed 5 bases, J shed 6 bases, and the junction held 3 bases outside the gene matches. Germline V gene data show CDR1 as PRHDT and CDR2 as FYEKMQ (reference sequence). The CDR3 loop spans 13 amino acids. The TCR was taken from a woman aged 55-69 years who had recovered from COVID-19. The chain uses TRBV13 and TRBJ1-2; TRBD1 matches 10 bases. The sequencing input was PBMCs or T cells enriched from blood (not recorded which). The CDR3, as DNA: TGTGCCAGCAGCACGGGACAGGGGAATGGCTACACCTTC. Translated: CASSTGQGNGYTF.